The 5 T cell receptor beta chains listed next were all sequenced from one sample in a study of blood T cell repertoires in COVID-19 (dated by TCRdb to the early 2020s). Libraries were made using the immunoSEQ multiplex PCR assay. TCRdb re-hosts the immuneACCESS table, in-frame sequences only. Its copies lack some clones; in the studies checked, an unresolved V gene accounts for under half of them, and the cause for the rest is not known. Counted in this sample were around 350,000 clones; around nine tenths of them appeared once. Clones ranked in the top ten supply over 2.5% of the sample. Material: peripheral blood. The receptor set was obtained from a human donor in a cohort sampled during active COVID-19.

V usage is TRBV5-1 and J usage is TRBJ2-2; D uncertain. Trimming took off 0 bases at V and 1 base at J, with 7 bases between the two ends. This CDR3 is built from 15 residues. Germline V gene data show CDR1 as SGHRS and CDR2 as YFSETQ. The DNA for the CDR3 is TGCGCCAGCAGCTTGGGAAACAGGAACACCGGGGAGCTGTTTTTT. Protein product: CASSLGNRNTGELFF.

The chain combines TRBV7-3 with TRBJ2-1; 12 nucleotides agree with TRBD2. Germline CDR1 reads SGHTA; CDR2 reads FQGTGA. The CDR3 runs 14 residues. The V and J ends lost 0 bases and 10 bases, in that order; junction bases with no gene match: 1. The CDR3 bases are TGTGCCAGCAGCTTAACGACTAGCGGGAGAGAGCAGTTCTTC. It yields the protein CASSLTTSGREQFF. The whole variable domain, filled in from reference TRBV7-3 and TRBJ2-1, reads GAGVSQTPSNKVTEKGKYVELRCDPISGHTALYWYRQSLGQGPEFLIYFQGTGAADDSGLPNDRFFAVRPEGSVSTLKIQRTERGDSAVYLCASSLTTSGREQFFGPGTRLTVL.

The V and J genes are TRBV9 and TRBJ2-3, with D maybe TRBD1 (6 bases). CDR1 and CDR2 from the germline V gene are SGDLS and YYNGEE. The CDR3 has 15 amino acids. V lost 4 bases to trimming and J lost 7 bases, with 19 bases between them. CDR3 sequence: CASSPLDSLENTQYF. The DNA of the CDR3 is TGTGCCAGCAGCCCTTTGGACAGCCTAGAGAATACGCAGTATTTT.

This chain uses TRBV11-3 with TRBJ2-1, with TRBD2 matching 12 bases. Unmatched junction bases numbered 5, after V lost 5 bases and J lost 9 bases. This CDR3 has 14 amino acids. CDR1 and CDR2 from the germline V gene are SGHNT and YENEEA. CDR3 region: CASSPSGGAPEQFF. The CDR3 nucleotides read TGTGCCAGCAGCCCTAGCGGGGGGGCCCCTGAGCAGTTCTTC.

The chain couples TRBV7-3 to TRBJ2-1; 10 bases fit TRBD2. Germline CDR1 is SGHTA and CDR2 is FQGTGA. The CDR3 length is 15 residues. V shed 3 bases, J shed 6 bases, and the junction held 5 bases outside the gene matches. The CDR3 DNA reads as TGTGCCAGCAGCTTCAGCGGGAGGGTAGGCAATGAGCAGTTCTTC. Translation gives CASSFSGRVGNEQFF. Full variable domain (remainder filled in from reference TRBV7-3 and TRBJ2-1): GAGVSQTPSNKVTEKGKYVELRCDPISGHTALYWYRQSLGQGPEFLIYFQGTGAADDSGLPNDRFFAVRPEGSVSTLKIQRTERGDSAVYLCASSFSGRVGNEQFFGPGTRLTVL.